This TCR beta chain was profiled in a study of blood T cell repertoires in COVID-19 (dated by TCRdb to 2019 to 2021). A note on the overall study: Samples covering the acute and convalescent phases of COVID-19 were provided by collaborators in the United States, Italy and Spain. The prospective study material was composed of cDNA or gDNA derived from T cells, B-cell-depleted T cells, or PBMCs. Nearly every sample came with metadata listing a de-identified subject ID, COVID-19 status, age in years and sex. A freely available public database, intended as a resource for researchers studying the immune response to SARS-CoV-2, is where the repertoires were released. The dataset comprised deeply sampled blood TCRbeta repertoires from subjects exposed to, actively infected with, or recovered from COVID-19. The samples were drawn from two sources: the first 160 participants of the ongoing ImmuneRACE study, and 1,000 to 1,500 subjects contributed by 6 global collaborators. Where HLA class I and class II types were available, the types were taken from metadata supplied by the sample provider, not from assay-based typing. What the work shows at the level of the full study, not this receptor alone: How much clinical and demographic metadata was included differed by source and by participant, and the metadata was provided uncurated.

TCRbeta CDR3 regions were amplified from genomic DNA by means of the immunoSEQ Assay, a bias-controlled multiplex PCR. Regarding the original processing steps: Within the assay, amplification of reference gene primers was used to estimate how many nucleated cells each sample contained. Sequence reads were collapsed and filtered to measure the absolute abundance of every unique TCRbeta CDR3 rearrangement. For each sample, productive Simpson clonality was calculated by taking the square root of Simpson's diversity index across productive rearrangements. In TCRdb, the immuneACCESS table is reduced to in-frame sequences with V and J assigned. These tables do not hold every clone; where another copy was compared, an unresolved V gene accounts for under half, and the others remain unexplained. For V, J and clone size, that table is used; D and trimming come from the DNA. The sample yields around 450,000 clones; roughly nine tenths were counted once. The ten top clones hold approximately 2% of the sample.

On this clone: No antigen is known for it. No clone much larger than this one lies a single base away; base qualities are absent.

CDR1 and CDR2 (MNHNS, SASEGT) derive from the germline V gene. The V end loses 2 bases and the J end loses 7 bases, and a stretch of 14 bases separates them. The CDR3 covers 15 residues, taking in both the cysteine and the phenylalanine. Just the 45-base CDR3 DNA is kept, in frame starting at base 1. Participants in the prospective study were enrolled through a virtual design, were aged about 18 to 89 years, and lived in roughly 24 United States geographic areas. To assign participants to cohorts, the prospective study relied on clinical history that participants themselves reported in a screening survey and a study questionnaire. Mobile phlebotomists in the prospective study collected whole blood, serum and a nasopharyngeal or oropharyngeal swab from every participant. Participants in the prospective study had the option to provide additional blood draws and questionnaires over an approximately 2-month period. Blood samples from the prospective study were shipped frozen or at room temperature prior to DNA extraction.

The rearranged segments are TRBV6-1 and TRBJ1-4; TRBD1 could be the D gene, as 6 bases match. The receptor's source is a woman aged 18-30 years with acute COVID-19. Sequencing input: PBMCs or T cells enriched from blood (not recorded which). The DNA sequence follows: TGTGCCAGCAGTGAATCCTCTCTGACAGGTGAAAAACTGTTTTTT. This translates into CASSESSLTGEKLFF.